A single sample gave rise to the 26 T cell receptor beta chains below, sequenced in a study of blood T cells in healthy people across ages. Using a J-beta primer mix together with a sample-barcoded 5' primer, a second PCR was run for about 6 to 11 cycles. Using its own MiXCR run on the 5' RACE reads, TCRdb lists one record per CDR3 protein. The sample shows 1.5 million to 2 million distinct CDR3 sequences, about 49% of them seen only once. Material for sequencing was blood. The origin of the receptors is a woman aged 40 to 50 in good health.

The CDR3: CASSLEGQGYEKLFF. In DNA form, the CDR3 reads TGTGCCAGCAGCTTAGAGGGACAGGGGTATGAAAAACTGTTTTTT. This rearrangement joins TRBV7-9 to TRBJ1-4; 10 nucleotides line up with TRBD1. Trimming took 1 base from V and 6 from J; bases not matched to a gene: 2. CDR1 is SEHNR and CDR2 is FQNEAQ in the germline V gene (reference sequence). This CDR3 is built from 15 residues.

This clonotype appeared a few times. One end of the junction varies from germline; a read error may be responsible. The chain employs TRBV4-3 and TRBJ1-5, with TRBD1 identical over 7 bases. This CDR3 spans 14 amino acids. Germline V gene sequence: CDR1 LGHNA, CDR2 YSLEER. Written as DNA, the CDR3 is TGTGCCAGCAGCCAAACGACAGGGAATCAGCCCCAGCATTTT. This codes for CASSQTTGNQPQHF.

V and J are TRBV3-1 and TRBJ2-7; D gene ambiguous. V was clipped by 0 bases and J by 3 bases, with 12 bases between them. CDR1 is LGHDT, CDR2 YNNKEL, per germline (reference sequence). CDR3 length: 15 residues. The CDR3 DNA reads TGTGCCAGCAGCCAAGATCTGGGCAGTATCTACGAGCAGTACTTC. Amino acids: CASSQDLGSIYEQYF.

This clonotype was observed at least ten times. The genes are TRBV29-1 and TRBJ2-5, with D perhaps matching TRBD2 (5 bases). The V end was cut by 2 bases, the J end by 0 bases, with 7 bases between. Germline CDR1 reads SQVTM; CDR2 reads ANQGSEA. This CDR3 is built from 13 residues. The CDR3 DNA reads TGCAGCGTTGAATTGAGGGACCAAGAGACCCAGTACTTC. Its protein is CSVELRDQETQYF.

The chain carries TRBV5-4 and TRBJ2-3; 7 nucleotides align to TRBD2. The V gene's germline CDR1 is SGHNT and CDR2 YYREEE (reference sequence). The CDR3 extends over 16 amino acids. J gave up 1 base and V 1 base, and 6 bases lay outside the gene matches. The CDR3 is CASSLSLADRTDTQYF. DNA for the CDR3: TGTGCCAGCAGCTTGTCCCTAGCGGATCGCACAGATACGCAGTATTTT.

This clonotype has a handful of counts. The chain couples TRBV7-3 to TRBJ2-3; a possible D gene is TRBD2 (5 bases). The CDR3 is 17 amino acids. Germline V gene data show CDR1 as SGHTA and CDR2 as FQGTGA. V lost 1 base and J 0 bases, leaving 14 bases between the germline ends. CDR3 sequence reads: CASSLMTGMTSTDTQYF. The CDR3, as DNA: TGTGCCAGCAGCTTAATGACGGGGATGACTAGCACAGATACGCAGTATTTT.

This clonotype appeared a single time. The chain links TRBV11-3 to TRBJ2-1; no clear D gene. Germline CDR1 is SGHNT and CDR2 is YENEEA. The CDR3 has 16 amino acids. Between the trimmed V and J ends, which lost 4 bases and 0 bases, there was a span of 13 bases. CDR3 amino acids: CASSSGHLGSYNEQFF. Here the CDR3 DNA reads TGTGCCAGCAGCTCTGGTCACCTAGGCTCCTACAATGAGCAGTTCTTC. Looking up the rest from reference TRBV11-3 and TRBJ2-1 gives the full variable domain: EAGVVQSPRYKIIEKKQPVAFWCNPISGHNTLYWYLQNLGQGPELLIRYENEEAVDDSQLPKDRFSAERLKGVDSTLKIQPAELGDSAVYLCASSSGHLGSYNEQFFGPGTRLTVL.

This rearrangement joins TRBV6-5 to TRBJ1-2; 9 bases align to TRBD1. Germline CDR1 and CDR2: MNHEY and SVGAGI. The V and J ends lost 2 bases and 8 bases, in that order; junction bases with no gene match: 9. This CDR3 is built from 15 residues. CDR3 coding DNA: TGTGCCAGCAGTTACGGGACAGGGCTCCTCCGGGGCTACACCTTC. Residues: CASSYGTGLLRGYTF.

In its sample, this clonotype was seen a few times. The rearrangement joins TRBV4-1 to TRBJ2-3; D unclear. There are 14 residues in the CDR3. The V end lost 6 bases, the J end lost 2 bases, and 12 bases lay between the germline ends. Per germline, CDR1 MGHRA and CDR2 YSYEKL. The CDR3 DNA follows: TGCGCCAGCAGTCGTAGTCGTAACACAGATACGCAGTATTTT. Translating gives CASSRSRNTDTQYF.

This clonotype was detected once. The V call is TRBV6-6, the J call TRBJ2-1; 11 nucleotides agree with TRBD2. CDR3 length: 15 residues. The germline CDR1 and CDR2 sequences are MNHNY and SVGAGI (reference sequence). The V gene end was trimmed by 7 bases and the J gene end by 5 bases; junction bases not matched to a gene: 7. The CDR3 sequence is CASIPLAGDHNEQFF. CDR3 coding DNA: TGTGCCAGCATACCACTAGCGGGGGATCACAATGAGCAGTTCTTC.

The rearrangement joins TRBV6-2 or TRBV6-3 to TRBJ2-1, with D perhaps assigned TRBD1 or TRBD2 (5 bases each). CDR3 length: 15 residues. Germline loops: CDR1 MNHEY, CDR2 SVGEGT. V lost 0 bases, J lost 7 bases, and 13 bases lay in between. CDR3: CASSYSGRGANEQFF. The CDR3 bases are TGTGCCAGCAGTTACTCCGGCCGAGGGGCGAATGAGCAGTTCTTC.

The gene calls are TRBV15 and TRBJ2-5, with TRBD1 identical over 7 bases. The V segment lost 3 bases and the J segment 5 bases; nucleotides outside the gene matches: 6. Germline V gene data show CDR1 as LNHNV and CDR2 as YYDKDF (reference sequence). The length of the CDR3 is 14 residues. The CDR3 sequence: CATSRTGSKETQYF. CDR3 nucleotides: TGTGCCACCAGCAGGACAGGGTCAAAGGAGACCCAGTACTTC.

The genes are TRBV4-3 and TRBJ2-3; D is unclear. CDR1 LGHNA and CDR2 YSLEER come from the germline V gene. The CDR3 sequence is 15 residues long. Trimming stripped 0 bases from V and 2 bases from J, with 9 bases between. The CDR3 protein is CASSQDPVYTDTQYF. The CDR3 DNA reads TGCGCCAGCAGCCAAGATCCAGTGTACACAGATACGCAGTATTTT.

The V and J genes are TRBV27 and TRBJ1-5; a possible D gene is TRBD1 (5 bases). The CDR3 is 14 amino acids. V lost 2 bases and J 3 bases, leaving 8 bases between the germline ends. The germline gives CDR1 MNHEY, CDR2 SMNVEV (reference sequence). CDR3 residues: CASSLIGANQPQHF. As DNA, the CDR3 is TGTGCCAGCAGTTTAATAGGGGCCAATCAGCCCCAGCATTTT.

The chain employs TRBV5-1 and TRBJ2-2; 9 bases map to TRBD1. CDR1 is SGHRS and CDR2 is YFSETQ in the germline V gene. V shed 9 bases, J shed 6 bases, and the junction held 9 bases outside the gene matches. The length of the CDR3 is 14 residues. CDR3 protein: CATSWTGAAGELFF. DNA of the CDR3: TGCGCCACCTCATGGACAGGGGCGGCCGGGGAGCTGTTTTTT. Variable domain in full (rest from reference TRBV5-1 and TRBJ2-2): KAGVTQTPRYLIKTRGQQVTLSCSPISGHRSVSWYQQTPGQGLQFLFEYFSETQRNKGNFPGRFSGRQFSNSRSEMNVSTLELGDSALYLCATSWTGAAGELFFGEGSRLTVL.

The V gene is TRBV7-2, the J gene TRBJ2-7; D is perhaps TRBD1 (5 bases). CDR3 length: 15 residues. V lost 4 bases and J 6 bases, leaving 19 bases between the germline ends. Germline CDR1 is SGHTA and CDR2 is FQGNSA. CDR3 sequence reads: CASSSYISPGAEQYF. DNA for the CDR3: TGTGCCAGCAGCTCTTACATCTCACCTGGGGCCGAGCAGTACTTC. Using reference TRBV7-2 and TRBJ2-7 for the parts outside the CDR3, the full variable domain is GAGVSQSPSNKVTEKGKDVELRCDPISGHTALYWYRQSLGQGLEFLIYFQGNSAPDKSGLPSDRFSAERTGGSVSTLTIQRTQQEDSAVYLCASSSYISPGAEQYFGPGTRLTVT.

V usage is TRBV6-2 or TRBV6-3 and J usage is TRBJ2-7; D remains unclear. This CDR3 has 14 amino acids. The V gene lost 6 bases and the J gene lost 0 bases, with 12 bases spanning the gap. Germline CDR1 and CDR2: MNHEY and SVGEGT. Here the CDR3 reads CASRLSQVSYEQYF. The DNA of the CDR3 is TGTGCCAGCAGACTAAGTCAAGTCTCCTACGAGCAGTACTTC.

This clonotype was seen many times. The chain has TRBV5-1 and TRBJ2-1; D not certain. Between the trimmed V and J ends, which lost 0 bases and 8 bases, there was a span of 6 bases. This CDR3 is built from 12 residues. Per the germline V gene, CDR1 is SGHRS and CDR2 is YFSETQ. CDR3 amino acids: CASSLVADEQFF. The DNA of the CDR3 is TGCGCCAGCAGCTTGGTCGCGGATGAGCAGTTCTTC.

This clonotype was seen a few times. The chain is built from TRBV27 and TRBJ2-7; TRBD2 matches at 7 bases. Germline CDR1 and CDR2: MNHEY and SMNVEV (reference sequence). The CDR3 covers 16 residues. V lost 5 bases and J lost 2; bases outside the gene matches: 12. CDR3 in DNA: TGTGCCAGCAGTCCCCAGCCCAGCGGGGTTGCCTACGAGCAGTACTTC. Encoded protein: CASSPQPSGVAYEQYF.

The chain employs TRBV6-5 and TRBJ2-3; 9 bases agree with TRBD2. In germline, CDR1 is MNHEY, CDR2 SVGAGI. Trimming cost V 2 bases and J 5 bases; bases outside gene matches: 5. The CDR3 runs to 15 residues. The CDR3 here is CASSYRGGAEDTQYF. Written as DNA, the CDR3 is TGTGCCAGCAGTTACCGCGGGGGGGCGGAAGATACGCAGTATTTT.

This clonotype was observed once. The gene calls are TRBV7-9 and TRBJ1-2; a weak D match, TRBD1 (6 bases). Trimming removed 5 bases at V and 6 bases at J, with 16 bases between. Germline V gives CDR1 SEHNR, CDR2 FQNEAQ (reference sequence). This CDR3 region has 14 residues. The CDR3 sequence: CASSDASRGHGYTF. Here the CDR3 DNA reads TGTGCCAGCAGCGACGCGTCCAGGGGCCATGGCTACACCTTC.

This chain joins TRBV4-3 and TRBJ2-3; 7 bases align to TRBD1. Per the germline V gene, CDR1 is LGHNA and CDR2 is YSLEER. CDR3 size: 17 residues. The ends lost 2 bases at V and 0 bases at J; junction bases unmatched: 8. The CDR3 protein is CASSQCLRDRSTDTQYF. CDR3 in DNA: TGCGCCAGCAGCCAATGTCTCCGGGACAGAAGCACAGATACGCAGTATTTT.

The chain employs TRBV6-2 or TRBV6-3 and TRBJ1-1, with D uncertain. The ends were cut back, 5 bases at V and 0 bases at J, with 10 bases in the middle. The CDR3 covers 14 residues. In germline, CDR1 is MNHEY, CDR2 SVGEGT. The CDR3 region has the DNA TGTGCCAGCAGTCCCTTACAGCTGAACACTGAAGCTTTCTTT. As protein: CASSPLQLNTEAFF.

The chain uses TRBV7-8 and TRBJ1-1; TRBD1 agrees at 8 bases. With 5 bases clipped from V and 1 base from J, the junction kept 12 bases outside the gene matches. Looked up from germline, CDR1 is SGHVS and CDR2 is FQNEAQ. The CDR3 runs 17 residues. The CDR3 DNA follows: TGTGCCAGCAGCCCGTGGGGTCAGGGGGCGGCGAACACTGAAGCTTTCTTT. Its protein is CASSPWGQGAANTEAFF.

The chain uses TRBV20-1 and TRBJ2-1, with a possible D match to TRBD1 (6 bases). The CDR3 has 13 residues. Per the germline V gene, CDR1 is DFQATT and CDR2 is SNEGSKA (reference sequence). With 6 bases removed from V and 8 bases from J, the gap between germline ends came to 17 bases. Written as DNA, the CDR3 is TGCAGTGCCAACAGTTTAGGGGGATATGAGCAGTTCTTC. Translated: CSANSLGGYEQFF.

The V and J genes are TRBV20-1 and TRBJ2-7; D might be TRBD1 (6 bases). The length of the CDR3 is 15 residues. Germline lookup yields CDR1 DFQATT and CDR2 SNEGSKA (reference sequence). Trimming left V 6 bases short and J 4 bases short, with 22 bases between. CDR3 region: CSASRGHRTFYEQYF. As DNA, the CDR3 is TGCAGTGCCTCCAGGGGACACCGAACTTTTTACGAGCAGTACTTC.